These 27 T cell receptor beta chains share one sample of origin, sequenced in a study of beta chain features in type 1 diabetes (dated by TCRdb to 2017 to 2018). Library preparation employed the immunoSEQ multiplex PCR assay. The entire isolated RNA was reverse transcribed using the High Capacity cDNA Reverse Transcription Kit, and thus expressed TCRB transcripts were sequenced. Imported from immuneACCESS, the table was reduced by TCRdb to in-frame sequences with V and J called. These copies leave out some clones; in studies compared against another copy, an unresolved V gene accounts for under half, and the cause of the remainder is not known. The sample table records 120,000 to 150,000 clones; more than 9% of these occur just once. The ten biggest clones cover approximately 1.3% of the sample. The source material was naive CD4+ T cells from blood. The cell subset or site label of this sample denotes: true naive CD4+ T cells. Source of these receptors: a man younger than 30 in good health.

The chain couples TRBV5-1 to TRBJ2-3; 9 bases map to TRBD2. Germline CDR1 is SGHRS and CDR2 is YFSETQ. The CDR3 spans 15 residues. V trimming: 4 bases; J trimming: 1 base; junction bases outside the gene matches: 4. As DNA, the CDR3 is TGCGCCAGCAGCCGCCCTAGCGGGGGCACAGATACGCAGTATTTT. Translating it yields CASSRPSGGTDTQYF.

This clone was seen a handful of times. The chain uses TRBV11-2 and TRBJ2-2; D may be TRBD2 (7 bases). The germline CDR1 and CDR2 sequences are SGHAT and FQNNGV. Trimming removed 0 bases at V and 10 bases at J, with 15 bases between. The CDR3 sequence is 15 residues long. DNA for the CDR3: TGTGCCAGCAGCTTAGATGCGGGGGCCACGGAGGAGCTGTTTTTT. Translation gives CASSLDAGATEELFF.

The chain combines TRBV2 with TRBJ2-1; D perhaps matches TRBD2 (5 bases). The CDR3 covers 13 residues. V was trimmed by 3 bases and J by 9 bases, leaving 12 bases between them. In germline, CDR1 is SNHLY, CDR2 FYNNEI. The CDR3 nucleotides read TGTGCCAGCAGTGAGTACCTAGCTGCTGAGCAGTTCTTC. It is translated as CASSEYLAAEQFF.

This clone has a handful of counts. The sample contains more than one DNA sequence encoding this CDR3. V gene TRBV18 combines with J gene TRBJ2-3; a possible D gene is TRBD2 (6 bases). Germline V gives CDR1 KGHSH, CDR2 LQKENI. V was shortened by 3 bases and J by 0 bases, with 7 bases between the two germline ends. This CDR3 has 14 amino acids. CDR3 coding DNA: TGTGCCAGCTCACCCGGGACTAGCACAGATACGCAGTATTTT. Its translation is CASSPGTSTDTQYF.

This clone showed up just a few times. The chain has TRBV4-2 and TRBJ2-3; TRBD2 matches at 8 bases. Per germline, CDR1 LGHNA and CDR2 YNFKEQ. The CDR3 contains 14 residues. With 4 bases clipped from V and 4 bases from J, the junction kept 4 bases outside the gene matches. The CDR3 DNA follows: TGTGCCAGCAGCCCCCGGACTAGCCCAGATACGCAGTATTTT. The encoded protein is CASSPRTSPDTQYF.

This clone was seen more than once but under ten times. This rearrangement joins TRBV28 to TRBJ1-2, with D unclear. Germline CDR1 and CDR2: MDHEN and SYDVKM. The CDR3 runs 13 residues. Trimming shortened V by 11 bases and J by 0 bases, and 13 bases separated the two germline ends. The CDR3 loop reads CALGGRPNYGYTF. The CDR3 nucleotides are TGTGCCCTCGGAGGCAGGCCTAACTATGGCTACACCTTC.

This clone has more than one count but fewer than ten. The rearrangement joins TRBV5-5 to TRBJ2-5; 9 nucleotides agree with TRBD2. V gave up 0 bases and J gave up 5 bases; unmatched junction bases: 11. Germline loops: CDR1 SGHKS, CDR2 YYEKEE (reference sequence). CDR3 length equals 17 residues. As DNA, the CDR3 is TGTGCCAGCAGCTTGGCCCAGGGCGGGGGGGCCTTTGAGACCCAGTACTTC. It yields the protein CASSLAQGGGAFETQYF.

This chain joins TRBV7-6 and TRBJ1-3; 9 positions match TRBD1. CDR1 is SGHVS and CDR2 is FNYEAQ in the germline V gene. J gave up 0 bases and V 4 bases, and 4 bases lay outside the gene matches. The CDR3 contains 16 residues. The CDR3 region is CASSYGTGFSGNTIYF. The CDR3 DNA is TGTGCCAGCAGCTACGGGACAGGGTTCTCTGGAAACACCATATATTTT.

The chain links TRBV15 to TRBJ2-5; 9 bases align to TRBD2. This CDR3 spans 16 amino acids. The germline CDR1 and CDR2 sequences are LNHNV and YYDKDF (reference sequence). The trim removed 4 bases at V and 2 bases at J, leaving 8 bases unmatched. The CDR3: CATSKEAGGPQETQYF. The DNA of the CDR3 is TGTGCCACCAGCAAAGAGGCGGGGGGGCCACAAGAGACCCAGTACTTC. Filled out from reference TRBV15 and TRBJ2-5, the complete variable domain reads DAMVIQNPRYQVTQFGKPVTLSCSQTLNHNVMYWYQQKSSQAPKLLFHYYDKDFNNEADTPDNFQSRRPNTSFCFLDIRSPGLGDTAMYLCATSKEAGGPQETQYFGPGTRLLVL.

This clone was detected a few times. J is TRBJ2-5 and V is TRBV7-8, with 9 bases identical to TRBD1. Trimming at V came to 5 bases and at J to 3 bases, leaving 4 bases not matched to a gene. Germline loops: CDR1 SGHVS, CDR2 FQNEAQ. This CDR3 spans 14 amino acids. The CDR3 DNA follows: TGTGCCAGCAGCCCTCGGGACAGGGAAGAGACCCAGTACTTC. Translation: CASSPRDREETQYF.

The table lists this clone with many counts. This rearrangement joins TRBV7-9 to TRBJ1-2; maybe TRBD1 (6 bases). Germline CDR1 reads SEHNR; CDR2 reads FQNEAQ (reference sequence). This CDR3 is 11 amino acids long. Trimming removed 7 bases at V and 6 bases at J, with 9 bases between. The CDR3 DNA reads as TGTGCCAGCATGGGGGCGGATGGCTACACCTTC. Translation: CASMGADGYTF. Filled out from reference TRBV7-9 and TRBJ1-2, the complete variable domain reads DTGVSQNPRHKITKRGQNVTFRCDPISEHNRLYWYRQTLGQGPEFLTYFQNEAQLEKSRLLSDRFSAERPKGSFSTLEIQRTEQGDSAMYLCASMGADGYTFGSGTRLTVV.

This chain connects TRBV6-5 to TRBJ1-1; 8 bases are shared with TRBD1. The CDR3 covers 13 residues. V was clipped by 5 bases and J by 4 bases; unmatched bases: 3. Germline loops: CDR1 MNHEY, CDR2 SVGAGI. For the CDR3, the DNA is TGTGCCAGCAGTAGACAGGGGACCACTGAAGCTTTCTTT. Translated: CASSRQGTTEAFF.

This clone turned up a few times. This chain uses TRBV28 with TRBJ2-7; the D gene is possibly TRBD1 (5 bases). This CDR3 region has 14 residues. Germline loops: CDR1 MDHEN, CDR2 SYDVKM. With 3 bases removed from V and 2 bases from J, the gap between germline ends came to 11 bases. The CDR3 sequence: CASSLTDPPYEQYF. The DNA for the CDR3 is TGTGCCAGCAGTTTGACAGATCCCCCCTACGAGCAGTACTTC. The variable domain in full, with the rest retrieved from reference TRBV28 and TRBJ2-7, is DVKVTQSSRYLVKRTGEKVFLECVQDMDHENMFWYRQDPGLGLRLIYFSYDVKMKEKGDIPEGYSVSREKKERFSLILESASTNQTSMYLCASSLTDPPYEQYFGPGTRLTVT.

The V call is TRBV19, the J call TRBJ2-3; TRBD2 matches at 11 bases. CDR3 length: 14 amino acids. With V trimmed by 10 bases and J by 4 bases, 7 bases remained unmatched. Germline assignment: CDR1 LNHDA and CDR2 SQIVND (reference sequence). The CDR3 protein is CATSTSGAPDTQYF. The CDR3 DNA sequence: TGTGCCACTTCGACTAGCGGGGCCCCAGATACGCAGTATTTT.

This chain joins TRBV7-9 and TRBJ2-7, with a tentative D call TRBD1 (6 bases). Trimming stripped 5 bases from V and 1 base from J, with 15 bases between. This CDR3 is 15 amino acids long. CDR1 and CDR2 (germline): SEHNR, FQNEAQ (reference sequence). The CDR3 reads CASSLTDGQSYEQYF. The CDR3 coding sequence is TGTGCCAGCAGCCTCACAGACGGACAGTCCTACGAGCAGTACTTC.

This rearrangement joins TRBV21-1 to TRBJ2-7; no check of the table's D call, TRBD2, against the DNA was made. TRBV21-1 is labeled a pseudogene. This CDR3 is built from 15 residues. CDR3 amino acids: CASSKPPPSSYEQYF. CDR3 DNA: TGTGCCAGCAGCAAACCTCCGCCGAGCTCCTACGAGCAGTACTTC.

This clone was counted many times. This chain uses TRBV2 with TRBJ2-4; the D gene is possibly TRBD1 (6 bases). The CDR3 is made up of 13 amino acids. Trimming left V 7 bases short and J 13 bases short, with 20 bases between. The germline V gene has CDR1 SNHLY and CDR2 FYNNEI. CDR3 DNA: TGTGCCAGCAAGGGAAACCCGACAGGCAGACAGTACTTC. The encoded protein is CASKGNPTGRQYF.

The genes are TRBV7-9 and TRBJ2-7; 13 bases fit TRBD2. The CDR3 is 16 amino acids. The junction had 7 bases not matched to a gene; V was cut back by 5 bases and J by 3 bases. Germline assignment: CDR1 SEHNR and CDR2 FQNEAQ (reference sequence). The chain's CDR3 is CASSLTGTSGDYEQYF. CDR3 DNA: TGTGCCAGCAGCCTCACCGGGACTAGCGGGGACTACGAGCAGTACTTC. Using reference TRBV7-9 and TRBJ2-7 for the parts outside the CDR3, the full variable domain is DTGVSQNPRHKITKRGQNVTFRCDPISEHNRLYWYRQTLGQGPEFLTYFQNEAQLEKSRLLSDRFSAERPKGSFSTLEIQRTEQGDSAMYLCASSLTGTSGDYEQYFGPGTRLTVT.

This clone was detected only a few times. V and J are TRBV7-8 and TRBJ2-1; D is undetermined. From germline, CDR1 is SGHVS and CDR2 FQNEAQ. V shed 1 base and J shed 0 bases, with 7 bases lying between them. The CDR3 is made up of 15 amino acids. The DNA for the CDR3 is TGTGCCAGCAGCTTAGTTCACGGCTCCTACAATGAGCAGTTCTTC. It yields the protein CASSLVHGSYNEQFF.

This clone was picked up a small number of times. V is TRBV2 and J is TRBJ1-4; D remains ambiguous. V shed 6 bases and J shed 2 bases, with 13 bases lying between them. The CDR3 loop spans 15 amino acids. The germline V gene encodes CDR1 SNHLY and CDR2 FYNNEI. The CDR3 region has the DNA TGTGCCAGCAGGCAACAGACACCTACTAATGAAAAACTGTTTTTT. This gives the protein CASRQQTPTNEKLFF.

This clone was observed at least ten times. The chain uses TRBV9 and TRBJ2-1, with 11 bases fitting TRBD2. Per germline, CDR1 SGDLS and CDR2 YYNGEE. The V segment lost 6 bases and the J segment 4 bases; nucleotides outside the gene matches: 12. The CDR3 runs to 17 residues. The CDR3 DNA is TGTGCCAGCAACCTTAATAACGGGACTAGCGGATACAATGAGCAGTTCTTC. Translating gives CASNLNNGTSGYNEQFF.

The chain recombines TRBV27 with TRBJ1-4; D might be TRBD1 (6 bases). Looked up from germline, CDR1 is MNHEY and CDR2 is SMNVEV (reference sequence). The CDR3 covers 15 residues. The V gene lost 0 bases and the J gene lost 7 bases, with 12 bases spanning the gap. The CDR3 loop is CASSLSGRGPEKLFF. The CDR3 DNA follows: TGTGCCAGCAGTTTATCGGGCAGGGGACCTGAAAAACTGTTTTTT.

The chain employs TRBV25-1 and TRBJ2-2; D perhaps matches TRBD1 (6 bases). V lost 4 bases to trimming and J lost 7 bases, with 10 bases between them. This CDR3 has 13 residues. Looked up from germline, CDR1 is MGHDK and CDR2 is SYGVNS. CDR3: CASSATGIGELFF. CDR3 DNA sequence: TGTGCCAGCAGTGCTACAGGGATCGGGGAGCTGTTTTTT.

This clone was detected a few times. The CDR3 spells CASSLGRGLQETQYF. CDR3 bases: TGTGCCAGCAGCTTAGGTAGGGGACTACAAGAGACCCAGTACTTC. The genes are TRBV7-2 and TRBJ2-5, with 7 bases that match TRBD2. The ends lost 1 base at V and 2 bases at J; junction bases unmatched: 4. CDR3 length: 15 residues. Germline lookup yields CDR1 SGHTA and CDR2 FQGNSA. Variable domain in full (rest from reference TRBV7-2 and TRBJ2-5): GAGVSQSPSNKVTEKGKDVELRCDPISGHTALYWYRQSLGQGLEFLIYFQGNSAPDKSGLPSDRFSAERTGGSVSTLTIQRTQQEDSAVYLCASSLGRGLQETQYFGPGTRLLVL.

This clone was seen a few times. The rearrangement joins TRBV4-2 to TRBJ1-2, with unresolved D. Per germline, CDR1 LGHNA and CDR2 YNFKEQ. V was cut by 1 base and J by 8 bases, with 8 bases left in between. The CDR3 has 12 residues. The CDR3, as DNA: TGTGCCAGCAGCCAAGGTTCCGAGGGCTACACCTTC. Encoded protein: CASSQGSEGYTF.

CDR3 in amino acids: CASSLDRSSYEQYF. Written as DNA, the CDR3 is TGCGCCAGCAGCTTGGACCGGAGCTCCTACGAGCAGTACTTC. The gene calls are TRBV5-1 and TRBJ2-7, with D uncertain. CDR1 is SGHRS, CDR2 YFSETQ, per germline. V lost 0 bases, J lost 0 bases, and 7 bases lay in between. There are 14 residues in the CDR3.

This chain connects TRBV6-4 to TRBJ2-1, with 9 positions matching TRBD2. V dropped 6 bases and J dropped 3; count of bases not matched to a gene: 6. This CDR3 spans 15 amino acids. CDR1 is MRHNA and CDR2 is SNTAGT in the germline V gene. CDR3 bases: TGTGCCAGCAGAACACAGCGGGGGGACTACAATGAGCAGTTCTTC. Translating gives CASRTQRGDYNEQFF.